A selection of T cell receptor beta chains follows, all from one sample in a study of PD-1 blockade in mismatch repair-deficient tumors. Sequenced by immunoSEQ multiplex PCR; TCRdb stores in-frame clones only, minus some. There are some 100,000 clones in the sample; over 65% occur only once, and about 6.3% lies in the top ten. The sample here was peripheral blood, taken 36 weeks after starting pembrolizumab. These TCRs come from an adult with mismatch repair-deficient cancer. The CDR3 runs from the conserved cysteine through the conserved F or W. The order of the fields is D gene, V gene, CDR3 protein. A D gene is named only where the DNA matches it firmly.

d_call: TRBD2
v_call: TRBV6-6
cdr3_aa: CASRQTSASSYEQYF

d_call: TRBD2
v_call: TRBV7-2
cdr3_aa: CASSQGLAAGELFF

d_call: TRBD2
v_call: TRBV19
cdr3_aa: CASRRGGSDNEQFF

d_call: .
v_call: TRBV19
cdr3_aa: CASSTPGLTYEQYF

d_call: TRBD2
v_call: TRBV19
cdr3_aa: CASSETSGSGSKNIQYF

d_call: TRBD1
v_call: TRBV2
cdr3_aa: CASSHSRSGQGIYEQYF

d_call: TRBD1
v_call: TRBV5-1
cdr3_aa: CASLGQGVGEQYF

d_call: .
v_call: TRBV5-1
cdr3_aa: CASSPGLKSNTGELFF

d_call: TRBD1
v_call: TRBV18
cdr3_aa: CASSPRRGQLKPEAFF

d_call: .
v_call: TRBV27
cdr3_aa: CASSLVGTSASGYTF

d_call: .
v_call: TRBV5-4
cdr3_aa: CASSPTPGNAYEQYF

d_call: TRBD2
v_call: TRBV5-1
cdr3_aa: CASSSRLAGSTDTQYF

d_call: .
v_call: TRBV2
cdr3_aa: CASSDIQRQNIQYF

d_call: TRBD1
v_call: TRBV19
cdr3_aa: CASSIGQGARYEKLFF

d_call: .
v_call: TRBV29-1
cdr3_aa: CSVEKTDNYGYTF

d_call: TRBD1
v_call: TRBV9
cdr3_aa: CASSADRPTGNTIYF

d_call: .
v_call: TRBV5-5
cdr3_aa: CASSLGSGDGYTF

d_call: TRBD2
v_call: TRBV7-2
cdr3_aa: CASSLRSSGSNEQYF

d_call: TRBD2
v_call: TRBV19
cdr3_aa: CASSYQLAGYNEQFF

d_call: TRBD2
v_call: TRBV11-1
cdr3_aa: CASSLPGGSRAQYF

d_call: .
v_call: TRBV6-5
cdr3_aa: CASSYSGAGYGYTF

d_call: TRBD1
v_call: TRBV29-1
cdr3_aa: CSAVFRGLGNQPQHF

d_call: TRBD2
v_call: TRBV6-1
cdr3_aa: CASSGLAGGAGELFF

d_call: .
v_call: TRBV5-4
cdr3_aa: CASSPTLTNYGYTF

d_call: .
v_call: TRBV19
cdr3_aa: CASSIDMSGLEAFF

d_call: TRBD2
v_call: TRBV4-3
cdr3_aa: CASSQEGLAGAGNEQFF

d_call: TRBD2
v_call: TRBV10-3
cdr3_aa: CAISGTSGSKDTQYF

d_call: .
v_call: TRBV7-2
cdr3_aa: CASSLNPGAYEQYF

d_call: .
v_call: TRBV6-5
cdr3_aa: CASTNLQVYGEQYF

d_call: .
v_call: TRBV27
cdr3_aa: CASSFQTEWDEQFF

d_call: .
v_call: TRBV19
cdr3_aa: CASSITGSGYEQYF

d_call: .
v_call: TRBV7-9
cdr3_aa: CASSSNNYSYEQYF

d_call: TRBD2
v_call: TRBV19
cdr3_aa: CASSTSGSTEQYF

d_call: .
v_call: TRBV7-9
cdr3_aa: CASFATPATDTQYF

d_call: .
v_call: TRBV14
cdr3_aa: CASSQDRGGHSYNEQFF

d_call: .
v_call: TRBV29-1
cdr3_aa: CSVLGVWPNTGELFF

d_call: .
v_call: TRBV6-5
cdr3_aa: CASSYGREQYF

d_call: TRBD1
v_call: TRBV7-2
cdr3_aa: CASSGRTGGVTNEKLFF

d_call: .
v_call: TRBV7-6
cdr3_aa: CASSPPVPRQTYSNQPQHF

d_call: TRBD2
v_call: TRBV7-3
cdr3_aa: CASSSQAGGVGNEQFF

d_call: .
v_call: TRBV11-2
cdr3_aa: CASSLDWAGGGNEQYF

d_call: TRBD2
v_call: TRBV2
cdr3_aa: CASRQLPGLAGVEFSYEQYF

d_call: .
v_call: TRBV27
cdr3_aa: CASIPGSGYTF

d_call: .
v_call: TRBV28
cdr3_aa: CASSPRLRNGYTF

d_call: TRBD2
v_call: TRBV5-8
cdr3_aa: CASSLETSGMNEQFF

d_call: .
v_call: TRBV27
cdr3_aa: CASSPGRGPDDGYGYTF

d_call: .
v_call: TRBV19
cdr3_aa: CASSQTRVNEQFF

d_call: TRBD2
v_call: TRBV19
cdr3_aa: CASSPLAGLALQETQYF

d_call: .
v_call: TRBV6-1
cdr3_aa: CASSPGPGSSQSQYF

d_call: TRBD2
v_call: TRBV7-9
cdr3_aa: CASSTTLAGGSSYEQYF

d_call: .
v_call: TRBV27
cdr3_aa: CASSLQQSRGETQYF